This T cell receptor (beta chain) appears in the sequencing data of a study of shared clonotypes between healthy human individuals. Study information: A donor's plate count was three for CD4 naive and three for CD4 memory; CD8 naive had two and CD8 memory one. General observations from the study: When naive CD4 clonotypes were compared across several donors, about 5% were shared.

The CDR3 totals 12 residues. Per the germline V gene, CDR1 is MNHNY and CDR2 is SVGAGI (reference sequence). V lost 6 bases and J lost 0, with 6 bases in between. Note on this clone: Antigen specificity is unknown. One base away lies a much larger clone, so this may be a sequencing read error.

Authors' data handling: As immunoSEQ supplied junction-only sequences (without quality scores), filtering differed. Data came from immunoSEQ multiplex PCR; TCRdb stores just in-frame clones and leaves some out. V and J calls and clone size are copied from that table; D and trimming were computed from the DNA. The sample yields some 1,100,000 clones, about 80% seen once. From CD4+ cells came CD45RA+ naive and CD45RA-negative memory subsets. Sequencing was performed on memory CD4+ T cells from PBMCs. The sample's subset: CD45RA-negative fraction. The gene calls are TRBV6-6 and TRBJ2-7; unclear D gene. This receptor was obtained from a young man in good health. Some clones in this sample may be carry-over from other donors' samples. CDR3 in DNA: TGTGCCAGCAGCCGTAGCTCCTACGAGCAGTACTTC. Translated, it gives CASSRSSYEQYF.